This TCR beta chain came from a study of post-analysis software for immune sequencing data. Carried by the TCR beta cDNA libraries were unique molecular identifiers. Roughly 500,000 cDNA molecules came from about 1 to 10 million T cells. Each CDR3 protein is one row after TCRdb ran MiXCR on the PCR reads. The table has about 770,000 distinct CDR3 sequences, about 43% seen once. CDR3 size: 13 residues. For this clonotype: Its target is not known.

General study findings and limits: Controls' normalized Chao1 diversity significantly exceeded that of multiple sclerosis patients. Five TRBV segments, TRBV5-6, TRBV5-1 and TRBV20-1 among them, were found more frequent in patients than controls.

V is TRBV12-3 or TRBV12-4 and J is TRBJ2-4, with D uncertain. The J call may be mistaken, given a closer DNA end match to TRBJ2-7. Input material: blood. The sequence derives from a girl aged 10 to 17 with multiple sclerosis. The CDR3 region is CASGWRARNEQYF. The CDR3 DNA sequence: TGTGCCAGCGGATGGAGAGCGAGGAACGAGCAGTACTTC.